One and the same sample provided the 22 T cell receptor beta chains below, sequenced in a study of blood T cells in healthy people across ages. A second PCR of 7 to 11 cycles used a sample-barcoded 5' primer and a J-beta primer mix. One entry per CDR3 protein results from TCRdb running MiXCR on the 5' RACE reads. Counted here are about 770,000 distinct CDR3 sequences, 40% to 50% occurring once; the ten biggest clones make up around 21%. The specimen was blood. The source of these receptors is a man aged 55 to 70 in good health.

This chain links TRBV18 with TRBJ2-7; 11 nucleotides match TRBD2. Germline trimming cut 3 bases from V and 3 bases from J; bases unmatched to any gene: 7. The germline gives CDR1 KGHSH, CDR2 LQKENI. The length of the CDR3 is 16 residues. The CDR3 spells CASSPYGTSGIYEQYF. CDR3 coding DNA: TGTGCCAGCTCACCGTACGGGACTAGCGGAATCTACGAGCAGTACTTC.

This clonotype was detected only a few times. V is TRBV3-1 and J is TRBJ2-1, with TRBD2 matching over 11 bases. The CDR3 consists of 16 residues. Trimming removed 2 bases from V and 2 bases from J; junction bases left unmatched: 2. Germline V gene sequence: CDR1 LGHDT, CDR2 YNNKEL (reference sequence). The CDR3, as DNA: TGTGCCAGCAGCCAACTAGCGGGGGGCACCTACAATGAGCAGTTCTTC. It specifies CASSQLAGGTYNEQFF.

This clonotype occurred a few times. This chain connects TRBV4-3 to TRBJ2-4, with 12 bases fitting TRBD1. Trimming cost V 0 bases and J 5 bases; bases outside gene matches: 8. From germline, CDR1 is LGHNA and CDR2 YSLEER. The CDR3 length is 18 residues. CDR3 sequence (DNA): TGCGCCAGCAGCCAAGAGGCAGGGACAGGGGGCCGAGAAAACATTCAGTACTTC. Translating it yields CASSQEAGTGGRENIQYF.

This chain connects TRBV6-6 to TRBJ1-2; 7 bases line up with TRBD1. Germline V gene sequence: CDR1 MNHNY, CDR2 SVGAGI (reference sequence). CDR3 length equals 15 residues. J lost 2 bases, V lost 5 bases, and 8 bases had no gene match. The CDR3 DNA reads as TGTGCCAGCAGTGGCAGACAGGGAGAAAACTATGGCTACACCTTC. As protein: CASSGRQGENYGYTF.

The rearrangement uses TRBV5-4 and TRBJ2-7, with D unclear. CDR1 and CDR2 (germline): SGHNT, YYREEE (reference sequence). The germline V and J ends were trimmed by 4 bases and 2 bases, with 13 bases remaining between them. CDR3 size: 14 residues. The CDR3 loop is CASSVRGITYEQYF. CDR3 sequence (DNA): TGTGCCAGCAGCGTTAGAGGCATCACCTACGAGCAGTACTTC.

This clonotype occurred a few times. The chain's CDR3 is CASSRGQGGAYEQYF. The CDR3 DNA sequence: TGTGCCAGCAGCCGCGGACAGGGAGGGGCCTACGAGCAGTACTTC. The chain recombines TRBV11-2 with TRBJ2-7, with a possible D match to TRBD1 (8 bases). The ends were cut back, 5 bases at V and 2 bases at J, with 16 bases in the middle. This CDR3 spans 15 amino acids. The germline V gene encodes CDR1 SGHAT and CDR2 FQNNGV.

This clonotype was seen a few times. The chain joins TRBV15 to TRBJ2-3; possibly TRBD1 for D (6 bases). In germline, CDR1 is LNHNV, CDR2 YYDKDF (reference sequence). V was clipped by 3 bases and J by 5 bases, with 21 bases between them. This CDR3 spans 17 amino acids. The CDR3: CATSRKWDTPMIDTQYF. The CDR3 bases are TGTGCCACCAGCAGGAAATGGGACACCCCAATGATAGATACGCAGTATTTT.

This clonotype was seen only a few times. The chain is built from TRBV18 and TRBJ2-7; unclear D gene. This CDR3 comprises 16 residues. V was trimmed by 3 bases and J by 0 bases, leaving 15 bases between them. Germline CDR1 reads KGHSH; CDR2 reads LQKENI. CDR3: CASSPSPPRSSYEQYF. The CDR3 DNA reads TGTGCCAGCTCACCTTCGCCACCCCGGAGCTCCTACGAGCAGTACTTC. The full variable domain, with the rest looked up from reference TRBV18 and TRBJ2-7, is NAGVMQNPRHLVRRRGQEARLRCSPMKGHSHVYWYRQLPEEGLKFMVYLQKENIIDESGMPKERFSAEFPKEGPSILRIQQVVRGDSAAYFCASSPSPPRSSYEQYFGPGTRLTVT.

This clonotype was seen repeatedly, ten times or more. The chain has TRBV5-1 and TRBJ1-1; D remains ambiguous. The V end was cut by 4 bases, the J end by 2 bases, with 9 bases between. CDR3 size: 13 residues. Germline assignment: CDR1 SGHRS and CDR2 YFSETQ. CDR3 DNA sequence: TGCGCCAGCAGCCCCTACAGCAACACTGAAGCTTTCTTT. Its protein product is CASSPYSNTEAFF. Full variable domain (remainder filled in from reference TRBV5-1 and TRBJ1-1): KAGVTQTPRYLIKTRGQQVTLSCSPISGHRSVSWYQQTPGQGLQFLFEYFSETQRNKGNFPGRFSGRQFSNSRSEMNVSTLELGDSALYLCASSPYSNTEAFFGQGTRLTVV.

The chain is built from TRBV20-1 and TRBJ2-1, with 10 bases identical to TRBD2. Trimming cost V 0 bases and J 14 bases; bases outside gene matches: 10. CDR3 length: 14 residues. Germline CDR1 and CDR2: DFQATT and SNEGSKA (reference sequence). The CDR3 nucleotides are TGCAGTGCTAGAGATCGGAGCGGGGGGGCCCCTAAGTTCTTC. Protein product: CSARDRSGGAPKFF.

This clonotype was detected only a few times. CDR3 nucleotides: TGTGCCAGCAGCCTATCGGACAGTCCCCCCTACGAGCAGTACTTC. Its protein product is CASSLSDSPPYEQYF. V is TRBV7-9 and J is TRBJ2-7, with D perhaps TRBD1 (6 bases). Per germline, CDR1 SEHNR and CDR2 FQNEAQ (reference sequence). CDR3 length: 15 residues. Deletions cut 5 bases from V and 2 bases from J, with 16 bases between.

The V gene is TRBV7-2, the J gene TRBJ2-1, with TRBD1 matching over 7 bases. J was trimmed by 7 bases and V by 1 base; bases with no gene match: 7. Per germline, CDR1 SGHTA and CDR2 FQGNSA. This CDR3 is 15 amino acids long. DNA of the CDR3: TGTGCCAGCAGCTTAGGGGGGACAGTTAGGAATGAGCAGTTCTTC. This gives the protein CASSLGGTVRNEQFF. The complete variable domain, with remaining parts taken from reference TRBV7-2 and TRBJ2-1, reads GAGVSQSPSNKVTEKGKDVELRCDPISGHTALYWYRQSLGQGLEFLIYFQGNSAPDKSGLPSDRFSAERTGGSVSTLTIQRTQQEDSAVYLCASSLGGTVRNEQFFGPGTRLTVL.

This clonotype was recorded a few times. The rearrangement joins TRBV12-3 or TRBV12-4 to TRBJ2-1; 7 bases align to TRBD2. Trimming took 6 bases from V and 13 from J; bases not matched to a gene: 6. The CDR3 contains 11 residues. CDR3 protein: CASSGRGRQFF. The DNA of the CDR3 is TGTGCCAGCAGCGGGCGGGGGAGACAGTTCTTC.

The V and J genes are TRBV11-2 and TRBJ2-7; D gene ambiguous. Near its end, the DNA agrees better with TRBJ2-5, so the J call may be wrong. The CDR3 loop spans 16 amino acids. Germline lookup yields CDR1 SGHAT and CDR2 FQNNGV. The CDR3 sequence: CASSPSVGPILETQYF. As DNA, the CDR3 is TGTGCCAGCAGCCCCTCGGTTGGGCCCATACTCGAGACCCAGTACTTC.

The table lists this clonotype with a few counts. This chain joins TRBV27 and TRBJ1-2; the D gene is possibly TRBD1 (6 bases). CDR3 size: 14 residues. In germline, CDR1 is MNHEY, CDR2 SMNVEV (reference sequence). This chain's CDR3 is CVPCPTGPEGGYTF. DNA of the CDR3: TGTGTCCCCTGTCCGACAGGCCCAGAGGGTGGCTACACCTTC.

This chain joins TRBV29-1 and TRBJ2-2; D is ambiguous. This CDR3 spans 13 amino acids. The V end lost 4 bases, the J end lost 4 bases, and 10 bases lay between the germline ends. CDR1 is SQVTM, CDR2 ANQGSEA, per germline. Here the CDR3 reads CSVVSMITGELFF. CDR3 DNA sequence: TGCAGCGTTGTTTCGATGATCACCGGGGAGCTGTTTTTT.

Here the CDR3 reads CASSGPRGRSEQFF. For the CDR3, the DNA is TGTGCCAGCAGCGGTCCTAGGGGGCGGAGTGAGCAGTTCTTC. The chain couples TRBV2 to TRBJ2-1; 7 bases are shared with TRBD1. This CDR3 contains 14 residues. Germline trimming cut 6 bases from V and 9 bases from J; bases unmatched to any gene: 11. The germline V gene has CDR1 SNHLY and CDR2 FYNNEI.

This chain joins TRBV11-2 and TRBJ2-1; the match to TRBD1 covers 7 bases. The CDR3 consists of 17 residues. The germline V gene encodes CDR1 SGHAT and CDR2 FQNNGV. Unmatched junction bases numbered 10, after V lost 1 base and J lost 4 bases. CDR3 loop: CASSLGLGGGYYNEQFF. The CDR3 DNA reads as TGTGCCAGCAGCTTAGGTCTAGGGGGCGGTTATTACAATGAGCAGTTCTTC.

This clonotype was seen a few times. This CDR3 is CASSVGLAGAPPQYF. CDR3 nucleotide sequence: TGTGCCAGCAGCGTAGGGCTAGCGGGGGCCCCTCCCCAGTACTTC. The rearrangement links TRBV9 to TRBJ2-5; 10 bases agree with TRBD2. The trim removed 0 bases at V and 9 bases at J, leaving 8 bases unmatched. The length of the CDR3 is 15 residues. Per the germline V gene, CDR1 is SGDLS and CDR2 is YYNGEE.

J is TRBJ1-6 and V is TRBV5-5, with a possible D match to TRBD1 (6 bases). This CDR3 is built from 18 residues. Trimming cost V 4 bases and J 4 bases, with 21 bases left between them. Germline V gene lookup returns CDR1 SGHKS and CDR2 YYEKEE (reference sequence). The CDR3: CASSNQHTGTNYNSPLHF. DNA for the CDR3: TGTGCCAGCAGCAACCAGCATACCGGGACAAATTATAATTCACCCCTCCACTTT.

The chain uses TRBV5-6 and TRBJ2-7; 7 positions agree with TRBD1. Germline CDR1 is SGHDT and CDR2 is YYEEEE. The CDR3 is 14 amino acids. V shed 6 bases, J shed 2 bases, and the junction held 8 bases outside the gene matches. CDR3 protein: CASNHRDSPYEQYF. CDR3 coding DNA: TGTGCCAGCAACCACCGGGACAGCCCCTACGAGCAGTACTTC.

The rearrangement uses TRBV20-1 and TRBJ2-5, with D possibly called TRBD1 or TRBD2 (6 bases each). Trimming pared 2 bases from V and 5 bases from J, leaving 15 bases between. This CDR3 region has 14 residues. Germline CDR1 reads DFQATT; CDR2 reads SNEGSKA (reference sequence). The CDR3 region has the DNA TGCAGTGCTAGATTTTCGGGGGCGGTGGAGACCCAGTACTTC. Translation: CSARFSGAVETQYF.